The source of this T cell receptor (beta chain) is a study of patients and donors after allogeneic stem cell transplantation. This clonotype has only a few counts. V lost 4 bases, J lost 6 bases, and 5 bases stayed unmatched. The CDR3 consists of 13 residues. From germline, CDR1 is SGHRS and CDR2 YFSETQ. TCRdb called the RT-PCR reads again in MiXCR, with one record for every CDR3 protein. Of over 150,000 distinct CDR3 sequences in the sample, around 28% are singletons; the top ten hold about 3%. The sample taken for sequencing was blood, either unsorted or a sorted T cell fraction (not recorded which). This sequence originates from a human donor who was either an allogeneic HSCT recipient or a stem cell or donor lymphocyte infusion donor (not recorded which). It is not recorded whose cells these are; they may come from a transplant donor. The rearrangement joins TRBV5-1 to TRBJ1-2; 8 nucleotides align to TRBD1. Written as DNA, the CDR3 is TGCGCCAGCAGCCCGGACAGGGAGGATGGCTACACCTTC. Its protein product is CASSPDREDGYTF.